This T cell receptor (beta chain) was sequenced during a study of blood T cell repertoires in COVID-19. Study-level background: Collection of acute and convalescent COVID-19 samples took place in the United States, Italy and Spain.

Only in-frame clones appear in the TCRdb table, and some are missing; sequencing was by immunoSEQ multiplex PCR. The sample has about 280,000 clones, around 88% seen once; the top ten hold about 6.1%. Adults between roughly 18 and 90 years of age took part from under 30 US areas. Recovery meant two consecutive negative NP/OP PCR tests, professional clearance, or resolved symptoms. Per germline, CDR1 LGHDT and CDR2 YNNKEL (reference sequence). The V and J ends lost 4 bases and 7 bases respectively, with 17 bases between them. CDR3 length: 15 amino acids. Ten or more counts support this clone. This chain uses TRBV3-1 (or the pseudogene TRBV3-2) with TRBJ2-1; tentatively, D is TRBD2 (6 bases). The TCR sequence derives from a middle-aged woman who had recovered from COVID-19. Specimen: PBMCs or T cells enriched from blood (not recorded which). The CDR3 is CASSPTGTAPNEQFF. In DNA form, the CDR3 reads TGTGCCAGCAGCCCTACCGGGACTGCTCCGAATGAGCAGTTCTTC.